This entry describes one T cell receptor (beta chain). J was trimmed by 0 bases and V by 0 bases; bases with no gene match: 7. The CDR3 is 17 amino acids. Germline values: CDR1 SGDLS, CDR2 YYNGEE. The sample originates from a study of blood T cell repertoires in COVID-19. Study at large: Italy, Spain and the United States were the sources of the convalescent and acute COVID-19 samples. Sources were T cells, B-cell-depleted T cells, or PBMCs; the material itself was cDNA or gDNA.

Authors' analysis steps: Counts of nucleated cells, estimated from reference gene primer amplification, were obtained. Clones were sequenced by immunoSEQ multiplex PCR, and TCRdb holds only the in-frame ones, with some missing. V and J calls and clone size come straight from that table; D and trimming were deduced from the DNA. The sample lists about 68,000 clones, around 86% occurring once. This receptor was obtained from a woman aged 55-75 years with acute or convalescent COVID-19. Sequenced sample: peripheral blood. The rearrangement uses TRBV9 and TRBJ2-7, with 9 bases matching TRBD2. Here the CDR3 reads CASSVGASGDSSYEQYF. The CDR3 DNA is TGTGCCAGCAGCGTAGGCGCTAGCGGGGATAGCTCCTACGAGCAGTACTTC.